This T cell receptor (beta chain) was sequenced for a study of T-cell reconstitution after alpha-beta-depleted transplantation in children listed by TCRdb under 2016. The study in broad terms: Using TCR repertoire profiling, the study followed T-cell immune reconstitution in a quantitative way in children after TCRalphabeta/CD19-depleted allogeneic hematopoietic cell transplantation.

This clonotype was picked up a small number of times. The antigen it recognizes is unknown. No much larger clone is present one base from it, and per-base qualities are unavailable. Library preparation employed PCR. The sequencer was an Illumina HiSeq 2500. TCR library preparation used molecular barcoding, with unique molecular identifiers applied to normalize quantification of the TCRbeta repertoire. TCRdb reprocessing: public reads trimmed at Q25 with fastp, clones called with MiXCR, in-frame beta chains kept. Rows are combined by CDR3 protein, so each entry shows the most common genes and DNA. The sample table shows 600,000 to 700,000 distinct CDR3 sequences, and around 13% are seen once. Clones ranked in the top ten supply around 0.79% of the sample. This sample's treatment or condition label indicates: allogeneic hematopoietic cell transplantation with graft depleted of TCRalphabeta T cells and CD19 B cells. The transplant recipients were children given TCRalphabeta/CD19-depleted allogeneic hematopoietic cell grafts.

Taken from the germline V gene, the CDR1 and CDR2 loops are SGHVS and FQNEAQ. CDR3 length: 15 amino acids, cysteine to phenylalanine. Only the CDR3 DNA is retained, 45 bases long and in frame from the first base. V and J are truncated by 1 base and 7 bases respectively, leaving an intervening sequence of 15 bases. Beyond this particular receptor, the publication reports: The apparently early recovery of alphabetaT-cell counts about two months after transplant reportedly depended on only several hundred rapidly expanded clones that came from non-depleted graft cells. The frequencies of hyperexpanded clones fell over the following months, and after one year, T-cell counts and TCRbeta diversity were mostly attributed to newly produced T cells. In some patients, the high TCRbeta diversity seen at day 60 was put down to recipient T cells and intrathymic progenitors that had survived conditioning.

Recombination linked TRBV7-8 to TRBJ2-3; the D gene is possibly TRBD2, with 5 bases matching. The source was PBMCs, collected before TCRalphabeta/CD19-depleted stem cell transplant. This sequence was found in a girl aged 2-10 years with congenital amegakaryocytic thrombocytopenia, due to receive a stem cell transplant. CDR3 protein: CASSLVVLARHTQYF. At the DNA level, the sequence is TGTGCCAGCAGCTTAGTCGTCCTAGCTAGGCATACGCAGTATTTT.